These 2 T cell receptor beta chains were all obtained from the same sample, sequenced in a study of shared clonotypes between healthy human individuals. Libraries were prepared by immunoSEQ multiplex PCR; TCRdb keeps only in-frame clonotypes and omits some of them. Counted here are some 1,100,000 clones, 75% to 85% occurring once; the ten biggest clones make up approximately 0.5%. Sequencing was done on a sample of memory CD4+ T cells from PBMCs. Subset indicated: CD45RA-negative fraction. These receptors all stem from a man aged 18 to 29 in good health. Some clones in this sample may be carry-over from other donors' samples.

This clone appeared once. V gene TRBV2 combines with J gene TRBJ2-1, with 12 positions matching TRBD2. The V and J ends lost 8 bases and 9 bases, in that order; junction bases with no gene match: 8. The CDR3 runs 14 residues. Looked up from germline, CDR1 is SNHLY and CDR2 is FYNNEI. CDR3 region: CASSRLAGVIEQFF. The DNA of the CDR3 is TGTGCCAGCTCCCGACTAGCGGGAGTTATTGAGCAGTTCTTC.

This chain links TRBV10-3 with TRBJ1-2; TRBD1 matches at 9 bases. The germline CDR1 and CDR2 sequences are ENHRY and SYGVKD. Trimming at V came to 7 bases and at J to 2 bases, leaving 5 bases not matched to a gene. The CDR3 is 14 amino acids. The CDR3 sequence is CAITPGTGNYGYTF. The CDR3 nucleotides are TGTGCCATCACCCCAGGGACAGGGAACTATGGCTACACCTTC.